The entry below gives a single TCR beta chain sequence along with its context. Its target is not known. Patients had blood sampled at baseline and again on cycle 4 day 1 and cycle 7 day 1. CDR1 is MNHEY, CDR2 SMNVEV, per germline (reference sequence). V dropped 3 bases and J dropped 0 bases, with 7 bases sitting between them. There are 14 residues in the CDR3. The assay was immunoSEQ multiplex PCR, and TCRdb's table has in-frame clones only and misses some. Of about 110,000 clones in the sample, 75% to 95% are singletons; the top ten hold around 0.64%. The data were obtained in a study of OX40 agonist ivuxolimab in advanced cancers. Study at large: Eligibility admitted prior anti-PD-1, anti-PD-L1 or anti-CTLA-4 therapy; about 40% had some. Study-level results: The mean number of expanded clones was higher in CD8+ T cells than in CD4+. The 0.1-3.0 mg/kg partial responders had among the lowest clonal expansion.

The V gene is TRBV27, the J gene TRBJ2-3; D is unresolved. The source was CD4+ or CD8+ T cells sorted from blood, collected in a trial of the OX40 agonist ivuxolimab. The receptor comes from an adult with an advanced solid tumor such as melanoma, head and neck, liver or kidney cancer. In nucleotides, the CDR3 is TGTGCCAGCAGTTTCTGGGTGAGCACAGATACGCAGTATTTT. Encoded protein: CASSFWVSTDTQYF.